The 26 T cell receptor beta chains below were found in one sample sequenced in a study of T cell responses to AZD1222 COVID-19 vaccine. Clones were read by immunoSEQ multiplex PCR, and TCRdb kept only the in-frame ones, dropping some. The table has around 140,000 clones, about nine tenths seen once. This material consisted of peripheral blood, taken on day 0 of AZD1222 vaccination. These receptors all stem from an adult in good health.

With respect to this clone: One junction end disagrees with the germline gene, perhaps due to a read error. The chain has TRBV25-1 and TRBJ2-7; 7 positions match TRBD1. This CDR3 has 10 amino acids. Germline CDR1 and CDR2: MGHDK and SYGVNS. The CDR3 bases are TGTGCCAGCGGTGAGGGGGCCGAGTACTTC. Amino acid sequence: CASGEGAEYF.

The chain links TRBV18 to TRBJ1-1; D gene ambiguous. V was clipped by 2 bases and J by 1 base, with 8 bases between them. The germline gives CDR1 KGHSH, CDR2 LQKENI. This CDR3 is built from 14 residues. The CDR3 sequence is CASSPGDTNTEAFF. CDR3 sequence (DNA): TGTGCCAGCTCACCAGGGGATACGAACACTGAAGCTTTCTTT.

The chain joins TRBV6-5 to TRBJ2-2; D is undetermined. Trimming removed 2 bases from V and 4 bases from J, with 5 bases in between. This CDR3 is 13 amino acids long. The V gene's germline CDR1 is MNHEY and CDR2 SVGAGI. The CDR3 DNA reads as TGTGCCAGCAGTTACAGGGTCACCGGGGAGCTGTTTTTT. The encoded protein is CASSYRVTGELFF.

The CDR3 DNA sequence: TGTGCCAGCAGCCAACCTAAGACCGGGACACCCTCGGCAGATACGCAGTATTTT. Its protein product is CASSQPKTGTPSADTQYF. The chain recombines TRBV3-1 (or the pseudogene TRBV3-2) with TRBJ2-3; D might be TRBD1 (6 bases). The germline V and J ends were trimmed by 2 bases and 4 bases, with 22 bases remaining between them. This CDR3 comprises 18 residues. The germline gives CDR1 LGHDT, CDR2 YNNKEL (reference sequence).

This clone was observed once. The chain uses TRBV29-1 and TRBJ2-2; the D call may be TRBD1 or TRBD2 (5 bases each). The length of the CDR3 is 10 residues. CDR1 is SQVTM and CDR2 is ANQGSEA in the germline V gene. V was shortened by 6 bases and J by 7 bases, with 6 bases between the two germline ends. CDR3: CSVGDGELFF. In DNA, the CDR3 is TGCAGCGTGGGGGACGGGGAGCTGTTTTTT.

The CDR3 here is CASSDSDSDTQYF. As DNA, the CDR3 is TGTGCCAGCAGTGACTCAGATTCAGATACGCAGTATTTT. V usage is TRBV6-4 and J usage is TRBJ2-3; D is unclear. The CDR3 runs to 13 residues. Germline values: CDR1 MRHNA, CDR2 SNTAGT. Trimming cost V 0 bases and J 4 bases, with 5 bases left between them.

This chain connects TRBV6-6 to TRBJ2-1; 10 bases agree with TRBD2. The CDR3 totals 16 residues. Per germline, CDR1 MNHNY and CDR2 SVGAGI (reference sequence). After removal of 5 bases from V and 4 bases from J, the junction contained 8 bases not matched to a gene. This CDR3 is CASSRSGGVPYNEQFF. CDR3 in DNA: TGTGCCAGCAGTCGAAGCGGGGGGGTCCCATACAATGAGCAGTTCTTC.

V usage is TRBV30 and J usage is TRBJ2-4, with 10 nucleotides matching TRBD1. The CDR3 is 13 amino acids. CDR1 and CDR2 from the germline V gene are GTSNPN and SVGIG (reference sequence). The V gene end was trimmed by 4 bases and the J gene end by 9 bases; junction bases not matched to a gene: 6. The CDR3 DNA reads as TGTGCCTGGACCGGACAGGGGGGCGGCATTCAGTACTTC. This translates into CAWTGQGGGIQYF.

This rearrangement joins TRBV19 to TRBJ1-3; no firm D call. Trimming left V 8 bases short and J 2 bases short, with 10 bases between. The CDR3 runs to 13 residues. Germline CDR1 reads LNHDA; CDR2 reads SQIVND (reference sequence). This chain's CDR3 is CASRFLAGNTIYF. CDR3 nucleotides: TGTGCCAGTCGTTTTCTAGCTGGAAACACCATATATTTT.

V usage is TRBV29-1 and J usage is TRBJ2-7, with TRBD2 matching 14 bases. Germline assignment: CDR1 SQVTM and CDR2 ANQGSEA. The CDR3 spans 15 residues. Losses at the gene ends were 7 bases for V and 4 bases for J; bases not matched to a gene: 9. Written as DNA, the CDR3 is TGCAGCGCTGCCCTTGGGACTAGCGGGGGTTACGAGCAGTACTTC. Its translation: CSAALGTSGGYEQYF.

The chain links TRBV13 to TRBJ2-7; the D gene is possibly TRBD1 (6 bases). The CDR3 extends over 16 amino acids. The V gene's germline CDR1 is PRHDT and CDR2 FYEKMQ (reference sequence). V was trimmed by 0 bases and J by 6 bases, leaving 18 bases between them. The CDR3 protein is CASSLGFEGVSAEQYF. CDR3 DNA sequence: TGTGCCAGCAGCTTAGGGTTTGAGGGGGTATCTGCCGAGCAGTACTTC.

This chain links TRBV6-1 with TRBJ2-7; 8 bases agree with TRBD1. This CDR3 contains 15 residues. CDR1 and CDR2 (germline): MNHNS, SASEGT. The ends lost 3 bases at V and 4 bases at J; junction bases unmatched: 8. The CDR3 sequence is CASSDGAGGFYEQYF. The DNA of the CDR3 is TGTGCCAGCAGTGATGGGGCAGGGGGCTTTTACGAGCAGTACTTC.

The V and J genes are TRBV10-1 and TRBJ1-6; D is uncertain. The CDR3 is made up of 13 amino acids. Germline V gives CDR1 WNHNN, CDR2 SYGVQD (reference sequence). V was trimmed by 6 bases and J by 7 bases, leaving 10 bases between them. The CDR3 here is CASSPDGNSPLHF. For the CDR3, the DNA is TGCGCCAGCAGCCCCGACGGAAATTCACCCCTCCACTTT.

V and J are TRBV4-3 and TRBJ2-7; 8 bases fit TRBD2. Losses at the gene ends were 3 bases for V and 2 bases for J; bases not matched to a gene: 6. CDR3 size: 15 residues. In germline, CDR1 is LGHNA, CDR2 YSLEER. As DNA, the CDR3 is TGCGCCAGCAGCCAGTTTAGCGGGGAGACCTACGAGCAGTACTTC. Translated: CASSQFSGETYEQYF.

The CDR3 loop reads CASSIAGGALLGEAFF. The CDR3 region has the DNA TGTGCCAGCAGCATAGCCGGAGGCGCCCTCTTGGGTGAAGCTTTCTTT. The rearrangement links TRBV11-2 to TRBJ1-1; D is unclear. The CDR3 length is 16 residues. Germline V gives CDR1 SGHAT, CDR2 FQNNGV. V gave up 5 bases and J gave up 7 bases, with 23 bases separating them. The full variable domain, rest sourced from reference TRBV11-2 and TRBJ1-1, is EAGVAQSPRYKIIEKRQSVAFWCNPISGHATLYWYQQILGQGPKLLIQFQNNGVVDDSQLPKDRFSAERLKGVDSTLKIQPAKLEDSAVYLCASSIAGGALLGEAFFGQGTRLTVV.

The chain has TRBV7-3 and TRBJ1-6, with D unclear. Germline-derived CDR1 and CDR2 are SGHTA and FQGTGA. V lost 1 base and J 7 bases, leaving 11 bases between the germline ends. The CDR3 is 15 residues long. This CDR3 reads CASSLNGIQNSPLHF. The CDR3, as DNA: TGTGCCAGCAGCTTAAATGGGATCCAGAATTCACCCCTCCACTTT.

The V and J genes are TRBV7-9 and TRBJ2-7; D is perhaps TRBD2 (6 bases). Trimming removed 3 bases from V and 4 bases from J, with 19 bases in between. Germline CDR1 reads SEHNR; CDR2 reads FQNEAQ (reference sequence). The CDR3 has 16 amino acids. The CDR3 DNA is TGTGCCAGCAGCTTTCCCCTCCGCGGGACCGAATACGAGCAGTACTTC. Protein product: CASSFPLRGTEYEQYF.

This sequence joins TRBV18 and TRBJ1-1; no definite D call. CDR1 is KGHSH, CDR2 LQKENI, per germline. V dropped 0 bases and J dropped 7 bases, with 6 bases sitting between them. This CDR3 contains 12 residues. The chain's CDR3 is CASSPPSDEAFF. The CDR3 bases are TGTGCCAGCTCACCACCTTCTGATGAAGCTTTCTTT.

The chain couples TRBV28 to TRBJ1-1; D uncertain. The CDR3 runs 13 residues. Germline CDR1 MDHEN, CDR2 SYDVKM. The V end was cut by 3 bases, the J end by 1 base, with 6 bases between. CDR3 sequence (DNA): TGTGCCAGCAGTTTTAGACCGAACACTGAAGCTTTCTTT. Translation: CASSFRPNTEAFF.

V and J are TRBV5-1 and TRBJ2-3, with 7 bases fitting TRBD2. With 0 bases clipped from V and 0 bases from J, the junction kept 4 bases outside the gene matches. The germline CDR1 and CDR2 sequences are SGHRS and YFSETQ. This CDR3 is 16 amino acids long. The chain's CDR3 is CASSLGGRESTDTQYF. CDR3 bases: TGCGCCAGCAGCTTGGGTGGGAGGGAAAGCACAGATACGCAGTATTTT.

The chain couples TRBV11-2 to TRBJ1-2; weak D call: TRBD1 (6 bases). The V end was cut by 6 bases, the J end by 2 bases, with 16 bases between. Germline V gene sequence: CDR1 SGHAT, CDR2 FQNNGV. CDR3 length equals 15 residues. CDR3 DNA: TGTGCCAGCAGACTCCCGGGACATATCAACTATGGCTACACCTTC. This codes for CASRLPGHINYGYTF.

This clone showed up just once. V is TRBV3-1 (or the pseudogene TRBV3-2) and J is TRBJ2-7, with 9 bases matching TRBD2. The length of the CDR3 is 15 residues. Germline V gene lookup returns CDR1 LGHDT and CDR2 YNNKEL (reference sequence). V lost 1 base and J lost 0; bases outside the gene matches: 1. CDR3 bases: TGTGCCAGCAGCCAAGGAGCGGGGGGCTCCTACGAGCAGTACTTC. Translation gives CASSQGAGGSYEQYF.

The chain employs TRBV6-1 and TRBJ1-5; no clear D. V lost 3 bases, J lost 4 bases, and 4 bases lay in between. This CDR3 is 12 amino acids long. Germline V gene lookup returns CDR1 MNHNS and CDR2 SASEGT. The CDR3, as DNA: TGTGCCAGCAGTGACGGTAATCAGCCCCAGCATTTT. This translates into CASSDGNQPQHF.

This clone was seen a single time. DNA for the CDR3: TGTGCCAGCAGCTTGGGGGACCTGAGCACAGATACGCAGTATTTT. It specifies CASSLGDLSTDTQYF. V and J are TRBV7-2 and TRBJ2-3; perhaps D is TRBD1 or TRBD2 (5 bases each). Germline values: CDR1 SGHTA, CDR2 FQGNSA. The CDR3 is made up of 15 amino acids. With 3 bases removed from V and 0 bases from J, the gap between germline ends came to 10 bases.

The gene calls are TRBV5-1 and TRBJ2-7; TRBD1 aligns across 10 bases. The germline CDR1 and CDR2 sequences are SGHRS and YFSETQ. V lost 4 bases and J lost 2; bases outside the gene matches: 6. CDR3 length: 15 amino acids. CDR3 DNA: TGCGCCAGCAGCATACCAGGGACAGGGGCCTACGAGCAGTACTTC. This gives the protein CASSIPGTGAYEQYF.

The rearrangement links TRBV7-2 to TRBJ2-7; D is perhaps TRBD1 (6 bases). Deletions cut 2 bases from V and 2 bases from J, with 7 bases between. This CDR3 spans 13 amino acids. CDR1 and CDR2 from the germline V gene are SGHTA and FQGNSA. The DNA for the CDR3 is TGTGCCAGCAGCTTAACAGGGCCCTACGAGCAGTACTTC. Amino acid sequence: CASSLTGPYEQYF.